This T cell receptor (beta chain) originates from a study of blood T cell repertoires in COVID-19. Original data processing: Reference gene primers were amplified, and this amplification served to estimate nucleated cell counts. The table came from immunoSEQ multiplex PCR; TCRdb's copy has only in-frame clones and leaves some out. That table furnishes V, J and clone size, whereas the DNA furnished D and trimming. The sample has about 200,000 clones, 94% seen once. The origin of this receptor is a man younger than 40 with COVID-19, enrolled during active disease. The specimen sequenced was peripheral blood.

CDR3 in amino acids: CASSLTTGTDYEQYF. DNA of the CDR3: TGCGCCAGCAGCTTGACAACCGGGACAGACTACGAGCAGTACTTC. The rearrangement joins TRBV5-1 to TRBJ2-7; 7 bases agree with TRBD1. J lost 3 bases, V lost 1 base, and 7 bases had no gene match. Per germline, CDR1 SGHRS and CDR2 YFSETQ. This CDR3 has 15 residues.